The rows below give T cell receptor beta chains drawn from one sample of a study of cytomegalovirus exposure and HLA in healthy donors. The data were produced by immunoSEQ multiplex PCR, yet TCRdb's version contains in-frame clones alone and is incomplete. The data contain 60,000 or so clones, about 72% of them seen just once; the ten biggest clones take up 25%. Sequenced sample: PBMCs. The source of these receptors is a man between 45 and 60 years old in good health and CMV-seropositive. Each CDR3 is given with its conserved first and last residue. A D gene is named only where the DNA matches it firmly. Only part of the rows carry a size: once, few, many, or a class if the clone is expanded.

cdr3_aa	cdr3_nt	v_call	j_call	clone_size	d_call
CAVCGTEPYEQYF	TGTGCCGTTTGTGGGACAGAGCCATACGAGCAGTACTTC	TRBV6-5	TRBJ2-7	.	TRBD1
CASEQGRATEAFF	TGTGCCAGCGAACAGGGTCGTGCGACTGAAGCTTTCTTT	TRBV19	TRBJ1-1	few	.
CASSPPGAWNEQYF	TGTGCCAGCAGTCCCCCCGGAGCGTGGAACGAGCAGTACTTC	TRBV6-5	TRBJ2-7	.	.
CASSQVRQGDYGYTF	TGCGCCAGCAGCCAAGTCCGGCAGGGGGACTATGGCTACACCTTC	TRBV4-1	TRBJ1-2	few	TRBD1
CANRQAEKLFF	TGTGCCAACCGACAGGCTGAAAAACTGTTTTTT	TRBV2	TRBJ1-4	.	.
CASSEDSTETQYF	TGTGCCAGCAGTGAAGATAGCACAGAGACCCAGTACTTC	TRBV2	TRBJ2-5	.	.
CASSPYSGNTIYF	TGTGCCAGCAGCCCCTACTCTGGAAACACCATATATTTT	TRBV5-4	TRBJ1-3	.	.
CASADTLNTEAFF	TGTGCCAGCGCGGACACCTTGAACACTGAAGCTTTCTTT	TRBV6-1	TRBJ1-1	.	.
CASSQEPGTNEKLFF	TGCGCCAGCAGCCAAGAGCCGGGGACTAATGAAAAACTGTTTTTT	TRBV4-3	TRBJ1-4	few	.
CASSNCPGHISSYEQYF	TGTGCCAGCAGCAATTGCCCGGGACACATTTCCTCCTACGAGCAGTACTTC	TRBV21-1	TRBJ2-7	.	.
CASSLSRGGQETQYF	TGTGCCAGCAGCTTATCGCGGGGGGGCCAGGAGACCCAGTACTTC	TRBV7-6	TRBJ2-5	.	TRBD2
CASSRAAGEGETQYF	TGTGCCAGCAGCCGAGCAGCGGGAGAAGGGGAGACCCAGTACTTC	TRBV4-2	TRBJ2-5	.	TRBD2
CASSEVDRGGTEAFF	TGTGCCAGCAGTGAAGTCGACAGGGGGGGCACTGAAGCTTTCTTT	TRBV6-1	TRBJ1-1	.	TRBD1
CASSLGTSGYEQYF	TGCGCCAGCAGCTTGGGGACTAGCGGCTACGAGCAGTACTTC	TRBV5-1	TRBJ2-7	.	TRBD2
CASSLAWTGFREQYF	TGCGCCAGCAGCTTGGCCTGGACAGGGTTTAGGGAGCAGTACTTC	TRBV5-1	TRBJ2-7	few	TRBD1
CASTGQLSNQPQHF	TGCGCCAGCACCGGACAGTTAAGCAATCAGCCCCAGCATTTT	TRBV10-2	TRBJ1-5	once	.
CASSLLAGENTGELFF	TGTGCCAGCAGTTTACTAGCGGGGGAGAACACCGGGGAGCTGTTTTTT	TRBV2	TRBJ2-2	.	TRBD2
CASSPQGETQYF	TGTGCCAGCAGCCCACAGGGGGAGACCCAGTACTTC	TRBV7-2	TRBJ2-5	.	TRBD1
CASSPSYTEAFF	TGTGCCAGCTCACCATCGTACACTGAAGCTTTCTTT	TRBV18	TRBJ1-1	.	.
CASSLGRDRDVGYTF	TGTGCCAGCAGCTTGGGCCGGGACAGGGATGTTGGCTACACCTTC	TRBV5-4	TRBJ1-2	.	TRBD1
CASSADGTGQETQYF	TGCGCCAGCAGCGCCGACGGGACAGGGCAAGAGACCCAGTACTTC	TRBV5-1	TRBJ2-5	.	TRBD1
CASSRDSGNTIYF	TGTGCCAGCAGCAGGGATTCTGGAAACACCATATATTTT	TRBV6-5	TRBJ1-3	.	.
CASSLGGTDTQYF	TGTGCCAGCAGCTTAGGAGGAACAGATACGCAGTATTTT	TRBV7-8	TRBJ2-3	.	.
CAWSPSSNQPQHF	TGTGCCTGGAGTCCTAGTAGCAATCAGCCCCAGCATTTT	TRBV30	TRBJ1-5	few	.
CASSLISKLGTDTQYF	TGTGCCAGCAGTTTAATTTCGAAGCTTGGCACAGATACGCAGTATTTT	TRBV27	TRBJ2-3	.	.
CASSTGTGGSTEAFF	TGTGCCAGTAGTACCGGGACAGGGGGCAGCACTGAAGCTTTCTTT	TRBV19	TRBJ1-1	.	TRBD1
CASSPQIFRDRQPQHF	TGTGCCAGCAGCCCCCAGATTTTCAGGGATCGTCAGCCCCAGCATTTT	TRBV27	TRBJ1-5	.	.
CASGLGQGPDTQYF	TGTGCTAGTGGTTTGGGACAGGGCCCAGATACGCAGTATTTT	TRBV12-5	TRBJ2-3	once	TRBD1
CASGTSGGATQYF	TGTGCCAGCGGGACTAGCGGGGGGGCTACGCAGTATTTT	TRBV9	TRBJ2-3	.	TRBD2
CASSLVGRGQGRYGYTF	TGTGCCAGCAGCTTGGTGGGTCGAGGACAGGGAAGATATGGCTACACCTTC	TRBV5-4	TRBJ1-2	.	TRBD1
CASSLSPLLAESSYNEQFF	TGTGCCAGCAGCTTAAGCCCCCTCCTAGCGGAAAGCTCCTACAATGAGCAGTTCTTC	TRBV11-2	TRBJ2-1	.	TRBD2
CATASGGYNNSPLHF	TGTGCCACGGCGAGTGGGGGCTACAATAATTCACCCCTCCACTTT	TRBV15	TRBJ1-6	.	.
CASRKSRGMGEKLFF	TGTGCCAGCAGAAAAAGCAGGGGGATGGGGGAAAAACTGTTTTTT	TRBV7-8	TRBJ1-4	few	TRBD1
CAISDSRDSSREQYF	TGTGCCATCAGTGATTCCCGGGACTCATCGCGCGAGCAGTACTTC	TRBV10-3	TRBJ2-7	.	.
CASSASGQGGDTQYF	TGTGCCAGCAGCGCTTCGGGACAGGGGGGAGATACGCAGTATTTT	TRBV9	TRBJ2-3	.	TRBD1
CASSILPGGAGEKLFF	TGTGCCAGTAGTATTCTCCCCGGAGGGGCGGGAGAAAAACTGTTTTTT	TRBV19	TRBJ1-4	.	.
CASSLWTGKNTEAFF	TGTGCCAGCAGCTTATGGACAGGGAAGAACACTGAAGCTTTCTTT	TRBV7-9	TRBJ1-1	.	TRBD1
CASSYVGLHWNTEAFF	TGTGCCAGCAGTTACGTGGGACTTCACTGGAACACTGAAGCTTTCTTT	TRBV6-6	TRBJ1-1	few	.
CASLRVGLTGELFF	TGTGCCAGCCTCAGGGTTGGGCTCACCGGGGAGCTGTTTTTT	TRBV6-1	TRBJ2-2	.	.
CASSQTRVAETQYF	TGCGCCAGCAGTCAGACTAGAGTGGCAGAGACCCAGTACTTC	TRBV10-1	TRBJ2-5	.	.
CASSDFAGSSYEQYF	TGTGCCAGCAGTGACTTTGCGGGGAGCTCCTACGAGCAGTACTTC	TRBV2	TRBJ2-7	once	.
CAWSRGVAGGPHNF	TGTGCCTGGAGTCGAGGGGTAGCGGGAGGCCCCCACAACTTC	TRBV30	TRBJ2-5	few	TRBD2
CASSKVGSNQPQHF	TGTGCCAGCAGCAAGGTCGGGAGCAATCAGCCCCAGCATTTT	TRBV21-1	TRBJ1-5	.	.